These 16 T cell receptor beta chains came from one sample sequenced in a study of early T cells in non-severe SARS-CoV-2 infection. TCRdb redid the calling of the 5' RACE reads with MiXCR, one entry per CDR3 protein. The repertoire has about 67,000 distinct CDR3 sequences, around 10% of them found once; the top ten carry around 4%. The sequencing input was whole blood. The receptor set was obtained from an adult who was a healthcare worker with PCR-confirmed SARS-CoV-2 infection or an uninfected control (not recorded which).

Ten or more counts support this clonotype. The rearrangement links TRBV27 to TRBJ1-2; D uncertain. This CDR3 contains 13 residues. The germline V and J ends were trimmed by 8 bases and 6 bases, with 16 bases remaining between them. Germline assignment: CDR1 MNHEY and CDR2 SMNVEV (reference sequence). The CDR3 DNA reads as TGTGCCAGCGGGAAGGGAGTCGGGGATGGCTACACCTTC. It yields the protein CASGKGVGDGYTF.

This clonotype was counted ten times or more. The chain recombines TRBV12-3 or TRBV12-4 with TRBJ2-2; D is perhaps TRBD2 (7 bases). The V gene lost 5 bases and the J gene lost 8 bases, with 18 bases spanning the gap. This CDR3 is 15 amino acids long. CDR3: CASSPQRGAAGELFF. CDR3 sequence (DNA): TGTGCCAGCAGTCCCCAACGGGGGGCGGCTGGGGAGCTGTTTTTT.

This clonotype occurred a few times. Possible read error: a much larger clone is one base away. This chain links TRBV6-2 or TRBV6-3 with TRBJ2-7; D call uncertain. This CDR3 has 14 amino acids. Germline CDR1 reads MNHEY; CDR2 reads SVGEGT. The CDR3: CASSFGPSLSEKYF. The CDR3 bases are TGTGCCAGCAGTTTTGGTCCTTCCCTCTCCGAGAAGTACTTC.

This clonotype was recorded at least ten times. The chain couples TRBV5-1 to TRBJ2-2; no reliable D call. CDR3 size: 16 residues. V dropped 1 base and J dropped 0 bases, with 10 bases sitting between them. Germline CDR1 is SGHRS and CDR2 is YFSETQ. The CDR3: CASSLRATANTGELFF. The CDR3 coding sequence is TGCGCCAGCAGCTTGCGGGCGACCGCGAACACCGGGGAGCTGTTTTTT.

This sequence joins TRBV29-1 and TRBJ2-7; 7 bases are shared with TRBD1. Germline V gives CDR1 SQVTM, CDR2 ANQGSEA. The CDR3 length is 12 residues. After removal of 5 bases from V and 3 bases from J, the junction contained 4 bases not matched to a gene. The CDR3 sequence is CSVSGTDYEQYF. For the CDR3, the DNA is TGCAGCGTTTCCGGGACAGACTACGAGCAGTACTTC.

The rearrangement joins TRBV7-9 to TRBJ2-2, with unresolved D. Germline V lookup: CDR1 SEHNR, CDR2 FQNEAQ (reference sequence). V was clipped by 5 bases and J by 1 base, with 8 bases between them. This CDR3 is 14 amino acids long. The CDR3 here is CASSLGRNTGELFF. The CDR3, as DNA: TGTGCCAGCAGCCTCGGACGGAACACCGGGGAGCTGTTTTTT.

This clonotype was seen ten or more times. This chain uses TRBV28 with TRBJ2-1, with no clear D. Germline CDR1 reads MDHEN; CDR2 reads SYDVKM. The CDR3 loop spans 14 amino acids. V lost 7 bases and J lost 0, with 10 bases in between. CDR3 loop: CASKTSSSYNEQFF. The DNA of the CDR3 is TGTGCCAGCAAGACCTCTAGCTCCTACAATGAGCAGTTCTTC.

This chain joins TRBV7-8 and TRBJ1-2, with a tentative D call TRBD1 (5 bases). Germline V gene data show CDR1 as SGHVS and CDR2 as FQNEAQ. The CDR3 spans 15 residues. V lost 5 bases to trimming and J lost 8 bases, with 21 bases between them. In nucleotides, the CDR3 is TGTGCCAGCAGCGGGACTTGGACCTCCGCTCGGGGCTACACCTTC. Residues: CASSGTWTSARGYTF.

This clonotype was counted a few times. The chain employs TRBV24-1 and TRBJ2-7; D ambiguous. The CDR3 runs to 12 residues. Germline CDR1 reads KGHDR; CDR2 reads SFDVKD. V was clipped by 4 bases and J by 9 bases, with 12 bases between them. Here the CDR3 DNA reads TGTGCCACCAGTGACCCTTCCCGGACGCAGTACTTC. Translating it yields CATSDPSRTQYF.

This clonotype was counted at least ten times. The chain links TRBV7-9 to TRBJ2-1, with 13 bases lining up with TRBD2. The J segment lost 7 bases and the V segment lost 9 bases, leaving 6 bases of the junction unmatched. The CDR3 runs 14 residues. CDR1 SEHNR and CDR2 FQNEAQ come from the germline V gene (reference sequence). CDR3 in DNA: TGTGCCAGTCTACTAGCGGGAGGGCCTAATGAGCAGTTCTTC. This encodes CASLLAGGPNEQFF.

The rearrangement joins TRBV6-5 to TRBJ2-7, with 9 bases fitting TRBD2. The CDR3 sequence is 14 residues long. Trimming removed 6 bases from V and 4 bases from J; junction bases left unmatched: 7. Germline CDR1 is MNHEY and CDR2 is SVGAGI. The DNA for the CDR3 is TGTGCCAGCAGCAAAGGACTAGCGAAGTACGAGCAGTACTTC. This sequence encodes CASSKGLAKYEQYF.

This clonotype came up a few times. The chain combines TRBV12-5 with TRBJ2-5, with D possibly matching TRBD2 (6 bases). Trimming stripped 6 bases from V and 5 bases from J, with 22 bases between. Per germline, CDR1 LGHNT and CDR2 FRNRAP. CDR3 length: 16 residues. CDR3 bases: TGTGCTAGTGGCCCCGGGTTGGAGGGATGGGGTGAGACCCAGTACTTC. This encodes CASGPGLEGWGETQYF.

This clonotype was counted at least ten times. The chain employs TRBV5-1 and TRBJ1-2; D perhaps matches TRBD1 (6 bases). The CDR3 runs to 13 residues. Germline CDR1 is SGHRS and CDR2 is YFSETQ. Trimming removed 1 base at V and 5 bases at J, with 9 bases between. The CDR3 region has the DNA TGCGCCAGCAGCTTGACAGGGCCATATGGCTACACCTTC. This gives the protein CASSLTGPYGYTF.

The chain couples TRBV7-8 to TRBJ2-1, with D possibly TRBD1 on 5 matching bases. The V end lost 0 bases, the J end lost 2 bases, and 23 bases lay between the germline ends. Germline values: CDR1 SGHVS, CDR2 FQNEAQ. This CDR3 has 20 amino acids. The CDR3 is CASSLALGHGSAVTYNEQFF. CDR3 DNA: TGTGCCAGCAGCTTAGCCCTCGGACATGGTTCTGCGGTTACCTACAATGAGCAGTTCTTC.

This clonotype has at least ten counts. This chain connects TRBV20-1 to TRBJ2-3; D is undetermined. Germline assignment: CDR1 DFQATT and CDR2 SNEGSKA (reference sequence). This CDR3 contains 14 residues. V gave up 0 bases and J gave up 5 bases, with 12 bases separating them. The CDR3 here is CSAREVQAGDTQYF. Here the CDR3 DNA reads TGCAGTGCTAGAGAGGTCCAGGCCGGAGATACGCAGTATTTT.

This clonotype came up many times. V usage is TRBV18 and J usage is TRBJ2-5; D is uncertain. CDR3 size: 14 residues. V lost 3 bases and J 0 bases, leaving 8 bases between the germline ends. The V gene's germline CDR1 is KGHSH and CDR2 LQKENI. The CDR3 DNA sequence: TGTGCCAGCTCACCTCCGGTTAACCAAGAGACCCAGTACTTC. It encodes CASSPPVNQETQYF.